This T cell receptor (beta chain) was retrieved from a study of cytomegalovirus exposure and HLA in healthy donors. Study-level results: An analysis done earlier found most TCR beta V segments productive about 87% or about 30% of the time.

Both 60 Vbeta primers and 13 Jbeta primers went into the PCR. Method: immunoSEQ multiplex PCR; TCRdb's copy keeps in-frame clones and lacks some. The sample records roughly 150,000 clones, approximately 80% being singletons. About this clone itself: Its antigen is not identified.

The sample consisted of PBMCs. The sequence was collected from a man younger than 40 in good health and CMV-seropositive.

The CDR3 DNA reads as TGTGCCAGCAGCGACGGGACTCGCACTGAAGCTTTCTTT. It specifies CASSDGTRTEAFF. The gene calls are TRBV7-6 and TRBJ1-1; D is possibly TRBD1 (5 bases). Germline CDR1 SGHVS, CDR2 FNYEAQ. The CDR3 is made up of 13 amino acids. V lost 5 bases and J lost 4, with 11 bases in between.